Listed below are T cell receptor beta chains from one sample, sequenced in a study of pediatric ulcerative colitis. Assay: immunoSEQ multiplex PCR; the TCRdb copy retains only in-frame clones and omits some. Among 20,000 to 25,000 clones listed, 55% to 85% were seen once. Sequencing was done on a sample of gut tissue. Source of these receptors: a boy between 10 and 17 years old with severe ulcerative colitis. The CDR3 runs from the conserved cysteine through the conserved F or W. A D gene is named only where the DNA matches it firmly. Size tells how often a clone was seen (once, few, many) or the class of an expanded clone, and some rows leave it out.

d_gene	j_gene	abundance	v_gene	CDR3nt	CDR3aa
TRBD2	TRBJ2-7	-	TRBV18	TGTGCCAGCTCTCTCGGGACTAGCGGGAGCGAGCAGTACTTC	CASSLGTSGSEQYF
-	TRBJ2-7	-	TRBV7-9	TGTGCCAGCAGCTTAGTCTCGGACCGTTCTTTAGCCTACGAGCAGTACTTC	CASSLVSDRSLAYEQYF
-	TRBJ1-5	-	TRBV2	TGTGCCAGCAGCGACAGGTTCATGGCCCAGCATTTT	CASSDRFMAQHF
-	TRBJ1-4	-	TRBV4-3	TGCGCCAGCAGCCAGGAACCAGGGCGAGGAGGGGAAAAACTGTTTTTT	CASSQEPGRGGEKLFF
-	TRBJ2-5	-	TRBV29-1	TGCAGCGTTGAAACAGGAAACCAAGAGACCCAGTACTTC	CSVETGNQETQYF
-	TRBJ2-1	-	TRBV29-1	TGCAGCGTTGTACTGGCGGGGCTCCCCAGCGGTGAGCAGTTCTTC	CSVVLAGLPSGEQFF
TRBD1	TRBJ2-3	once	TRBV5-1	TGCGCCAGCAGCTTGGTGGGAACAGGGGGCTTTGGAAATACGCAGTATTTT	CASSLVGTGGFGNTQYF
-	TRBJ2-5	-	TRBV4-1	TGCGCCAGCAGCCAAGTTTCGGGGTTTGAAGAGACCCAGTACTTC	CASSQVSGFEETQYF
-	TRBJ2-3	-	TRBV7-6	TGTGCCAGCAGCTTATTTTCAGACCCCACAGATACGCAGTATTTT	CASSLFSDPTDTQYF
-	TRBJ2-6	-	TRBV21-1	TGTGCCAGCAGCAAAGTAGAGCAGAGTTACTCTGGGGCCAACGTCCTGACTTTC	CASSKVEQSYSGANVLTF
-	TRBJ2-6	-	TRBV7-2	TGTGCCAGCAGCTACATGACAGGGAGGGCTGGGGCCAACGTCCTGACTTTC	CASSYMTGRAGANVLTF
-	TRBJ2-7	-	TRBV19	TGTGCCAGTAGTATCAACAGCATATCGTCCTACGAGCAGTACTTC	CASSINSISSYEQYF
-	TRBJ2-5	few	TRBV7-9	TGTGCCAGCAGCTTAATTATGCAAGAGACCCAGTACTTC	CASSLIMQETQYF
TRBD1	TRBJ1-5	-	TRBV23-1	TGCGCCAGCAGTTCACGACAGGGACGTTCGGGACAGCCCCAGCATTTT	CASSSRQGRSGQPQHF
-	TRBJ1-1	-	TRBV19	TGTGCCAGTAGGTACGGGCAGAACACTGAAGCTTTCTTT	CASRYGQNTEAFF
TRBD2	TRBJ2-3	-	TRBV6-5	TGTGCCAGCAGTTACGGCCTAGCGGGTCAGGATACGCAGTATTTT	CASSYGLAGQDTQYF
-	TRBJ1-1	-	TRBV30	TGTGCCTGGAGTGTAACCAGGCAGAACACTGAAGCTTTCTTT	CAWSVTRQNTEAFF
-	TRBJ2-2	-	TRBV7-2	TGTGCCAGCAGCTTAATGTCAGCGGTTGGCGCCGGGGAGCTGTTTTTT	CASSLMSAVGAGELFF
-	TRBJ2-1	once	TRBV2	TGTGCCAGCAGCGGGGGGCAGGACCTCTATGAGCAGTTCTTC	CASSGGQDLYEQFF
-	TRBJ2-7	medium-sized	TRBV7-9	TGTGCCAGCACCACCGGTCCCGAGCAGTACTTC	CASTTGPEQYF